This is a list of T cell receptor beta chains from one sample in a study of cytomegalovirus exposure and HLA in healthy donors. Here immunoSEQ multiplex PCR was the method, and the copy in TCRdb shows in-frame clones only, minus some. The table for this sample gives under 95,000 clones. Sequenced input: PBMCs. The receptors originated from a man younger than 30 in good health and CMV-seropositive. Each CDR3 is given with its conserved first and last residue. The D gene is left open where the match is weak.

j_call: TRBJ2-2
d_call: -
v_call: TRBV2
cdr3_aa: CASSEGAGSGTGELFF
cdr3_nt: TGTGCCAGCAGTGAAGGGGCGGGTTCGGGCACCGGGGAGCTGTTTTTT

j_call: TRBJ1-3
d_call: -
v_call: TRBV19
cdr3_aa: CASSIKGDSGNTIYF
cdr3_nt: TGTGCCAGTAGTATAAAGGGGGACTCTGGAAACACCATATATTTT

j_call: TRBJ1-5
d_call: TRBD1
v_call: TRBV6-1
cdr3_aa: CASSVGDRAGQPQHF
cdr3_nt: TGTGCCAGCAGTGTCGGGGACAGGGCAGGTCAGCCCCAGCATTTT

j_call: TRBJ2-5
d_call: -
v_call: TRBV27
cdr3_aa: CASRVRGKETQYF
cdr3_nt: TGTGCCAGCAGGGTTCGCGGGAAAGAGACCCAGTACTTC

j_call: TRBJ2-7
d_call: -
v_call: TRBV6-6
cdr3_aa: CASVGGGKGEQYF
cdr3_nt: TGTGCCAGCGTAGGAGGGGGCAAGGGCGAGCAGTACTTC

j_call: TRBJ1-2
d_call: TRBD1
v_call: TRBV6-1
cdr3_aa: CASGDRDYGHTF
cdr3_nt: TGTGCCAGCGGGGACAGGGACTATGGCCACACCTTC

j_call: TRBJ2-1
d_call: -
v_call: TRBV9
cdr3_aa: CASSLLGDEQFF
cdr3_nt: TGTGCCAGCAGCCTCTTGGGCGACGAGCAGTTCTTC

j_call: TRBJ2-7
d_call: -
v_call: TRBV7-2
cdr3_aa: CASSSDNYPYEQYF
cdr3_nt: TGTGCCAGCAGCTCGGACAACTACCCCTACGAGCAGTACTTC

j_call: TRBJ1-2
d_call: -
v_call: TRBV29-1
cdr3_aa: CSVEGQGHYGYTF
cdr3_nt: TGCAGCGTTGAAGGTCAGGGCCACTATGGCTACACCTTC

j_call: TRBJ2-3
d_call: -
v_call: TRBV6-1
cdr3_aa: CASSGGGATDTQYF
cdr3_nt: TGTGCCAGCAGTGGAGGGGGGGCCACAGATACGCAGTATTTT

j_call: TRBJ1-1
d_call: -
v_call: TRBV29-1
cdr3_aa: CSVEAARNTEAFF
cdr3_nt: TGCAGCGTTGAGGCCGCAAGGAACACTGAAGCTTTCTTT

j_call: TRBJ2-7
d_call: -
v_call: TRBV6-1
cdr3_aa: CASRGRRNYEQYF
cdr3_nt: TGTGCCAGCAGAGGTAGGCGGAACTACGAGCAGTACTTC

j_call: TRBJ1-1
d_call: -
v_call: TRBV14
cdr3_aa: CASSQSPRTEAFF
cdr3_nt: TGTGCCAGCAGCCAATCTCCCAGAACTGAAGCTTTCTTT

j_call: TRBJ2-5
d_call: -
v_call: TRBV4-2
cdr3_aa: CASSQALGQGETQYF
cdr3_nt: TGTGCCAGCAGCCAGGCTCTCGGGCAGGGGGAGACCCAGTACTTC

j_call: TRBJ2-2
d_call: TRBD1
v_call: TRBV4-1
cdr3_aa: CASSQPAQGAGGELFF
cdr3_nt: TGCGCCAGCAGCCAACCGGCTCAGGGGGCCGGCGGGGAGCTGTTTTTT

j_call: TRBJ2-2
d_call: -
v_call: TRBV5-4
cdr3_aa: CASSLDRVSGELFF
cdr3_nt: TGTGCCAGCAGCTTGGACAGGGTATCCGGGGAGCTGTTTTTT

j_call: TRBJ2-1
d_call: -
v_call: TRBV2
cdr3_aa: CASSEALPMESNEQFF
cdr3_nt: TGTGCCAGCAGTGAAGCGCTTCCCATGGAGTCGAATGAGCAGTTCTTC

j_call: TRBJ2-7
d_call: TRBD1
v_call: TRBV5-4
cdr3_aa: CASSVLGTATYIEQYF
cdr3_nt: TGTGCCAGCAGCGTACTCGGGACAGCCACTTACATCGAGCAGTACTTC

j_call: TRBJ1-4
d_call: TRBD1
v_call: TRBV29-1
cdr3_aa: CSALQGGTNEKLFF
cdr3_nt: TGCAGCGCGCTACAGGGGGGAACTAATGAAAAACTGTTTTTT

j_call: TRBJ2-3
d_call: TRBD2
v_call: TRBV4-2
cdr3_aa: CASSQGRLAGGGTQYF
cdr3_nt: TGTGCCAGCAGCCAGGGTCGTCTAGCGGGGGGAGGTACGCAGTATTTT

j_call: TRBJ2-7
d_call: -
v_call: TRBV28
cdr3_aa: CASSLNGRGEQYF
cdr3_nt: TGTGCCAGCAGTTTAAACGGCAGGGGCGAGCAGTACTTC

j_call: TRBJ2-2
d_call: -
v_call: TRBV5-1
cdr3_aa: CASSLVQGRTGELFF
cdr3_nt: TGCGCCAGCAGCTTGGTCCAGGGGCGGACCGGGGAGCTGTTTTTT

j_call: TRBJ2-1
d_call: -
v_call: TRBV6-5
cdr3_aa: CASSSSSSSYNEQFF
cdr3_nt: TGTGCCAGCAGTTCATCATCGAGCTCCTACAATGAGCAGTTCTTC

j_call: TRBJ2-7
d_call: -
v_call: TRBV19
cdr3_aa: CASSSGHNYEQYF
cdr3_nt: TGTGCCAGTAGTAGTGGACATAACTACGAGCAGTACTTC

j_call: TRBJ1-1
d_call: TRBD1
v_call: TRBV18
cdr3_aa: CASSPRQGRNTEAFF
cdr3_nt: TGTGCCAGCTCACCACGACAGGGGCGTAACACTGAAGCTTTCTTT

j_call: TRBJ2-3
d_call: TRBD2
v_call: TRBV4-2
cdr3_aa: CASSQGPSGVSTDTQYF
cdr3_nt: TGTGCCAGCAGCCAAGGGCCTAGCGGGGTCAGCACAGATACGCAGTATTTT